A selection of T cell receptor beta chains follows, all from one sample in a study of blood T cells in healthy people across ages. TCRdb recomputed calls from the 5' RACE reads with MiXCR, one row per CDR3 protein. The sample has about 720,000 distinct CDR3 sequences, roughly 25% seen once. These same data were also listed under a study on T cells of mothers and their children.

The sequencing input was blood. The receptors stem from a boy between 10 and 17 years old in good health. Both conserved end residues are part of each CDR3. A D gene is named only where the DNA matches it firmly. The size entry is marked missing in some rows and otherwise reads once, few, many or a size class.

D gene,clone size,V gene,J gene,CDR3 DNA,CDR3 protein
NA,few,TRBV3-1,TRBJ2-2,TGTGCCAGCAGCCAAGGAGGGGGCACCGGGGAGCTGTTTTTT,CASSQGGGTGELFF
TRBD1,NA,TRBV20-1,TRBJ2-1,TGCAGTGCTGGGGGGGGGACAGGGAAAAATGAGCAGTTCTTC,CSAGGGTGKNEQFF
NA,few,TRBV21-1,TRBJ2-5,TGTGCCAGCAGCCCCCCCCGGGTAGTAAGCACCGACGAGCGGTACTTC,CASSPPRVVSTDERYF
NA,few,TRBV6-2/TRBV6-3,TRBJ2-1,TGTGCCAGCAGTTATTCCCCACCCTCCTCCTACAATGAGCAGTTCTTC,CASSYSPPSSYNEQFF
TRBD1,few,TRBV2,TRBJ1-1,TGTGCCAGCAGTGTACAGGGGGCAGGCACTGAAGCTTTCTTT,CASSVQGAGTEAFF
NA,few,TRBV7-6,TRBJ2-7,TGTGCCAGCAGCCAATTACAGGGAACCTACGAGCAGTACTTC,CASSQLQGTYEQYF
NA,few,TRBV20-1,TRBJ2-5,TGCAGTGCTCGCCAGGGTTGGGGGGCCCCGCAAGAGACCCAGTACTTC,CSARQGWGAPQETQYF
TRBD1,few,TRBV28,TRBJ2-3,TGTGCCAGCACCGGACAGGGTTGGCCAGATACGCAGTATTTT,CASTGQGWPDTQYF
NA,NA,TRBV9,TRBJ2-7,TGTGCCAGCAGCGTAGATGGGACTGGATACTACGAGCAGTACTTC,CASSVDGTGYYEQYF
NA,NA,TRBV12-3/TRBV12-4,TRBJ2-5,TGTGCCAGCAGTTTACCTTACAGGGAAGAGACCCAGTACTTC,CASSLPYREETQYF
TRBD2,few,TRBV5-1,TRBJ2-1,TGCGCCAGCAGCTTGCTCGGTACCCTAACCAGCGGGGGATACAATGAGCAGTTCTTC,CASSLLGTLTSGGYNEQFF
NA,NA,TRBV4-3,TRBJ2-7,TGCGCCAGCAGCCAAGATCGGGTAGGGGACTACGAGCAGTACTTC,CASSQDRVGDYEQYF
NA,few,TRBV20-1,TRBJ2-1,TGCAGTGCTAGAGTTTGGGACAACAATGAGCAGTTCTTC,CSARVWDNNEQFF
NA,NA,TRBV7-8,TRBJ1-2,TGTGCCAGCAGCTTGGCAGGGTCCGGATATGGCTACACCTTC,CASSLAGSGYGYTF
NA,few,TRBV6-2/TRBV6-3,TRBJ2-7,TGTGCCAGCAGTTGGGGAAGCGGACCCTACGAGCAGTACTTC,CASSWGSGPYEQYF
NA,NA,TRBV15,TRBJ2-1,TGTGCCACCAGCAGAGATCCCAGACACCTAAACAATGAGCAGTTCTTC,CATSRDPRHLNNEQFF
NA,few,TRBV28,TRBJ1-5,TGTGCCAGCAGGGCGCAGCACAGGTCCAATCAGCCCCAGCATTTT,CASRAQHRSNQPQHF
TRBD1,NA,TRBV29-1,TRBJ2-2,TGCAGCGTTGTCAGGGGGCAGAACACCGGGGAGCTGTTTTTT,CSVVRGQNTGELFF
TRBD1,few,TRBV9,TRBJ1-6,TGTGCCAGCAGCGCTACCGGCTCCGGGACAGAAGCCAATTCACCCCTCCACTTT,CASSATGSGTEANSPLHF
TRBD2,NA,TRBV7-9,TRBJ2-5,TGTGCCAGCAGTAGGGGCCCGGGGGGACTGCAAGAGACCCAGTACTTC,CASSRGPGGLQETQYF
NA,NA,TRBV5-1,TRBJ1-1,TGCGCCAGCAGCTTGGGCGCGGGGGGCCTTGAAGCTTTCTTT,CASSLGAGGLEAFF
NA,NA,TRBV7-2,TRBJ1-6,TGTGCCAGCAGCGGGACTTCAGGCGTCTCACCCCTCCACTTT,CASSGTSGVSPLHF
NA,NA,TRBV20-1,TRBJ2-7,TGCAGTGCAAGGATAGCCTACGAGCAGTACTTC,CSARIAYEQYF
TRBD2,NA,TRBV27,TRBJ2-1,TGTGCCAGCACCGTCGGGACTAGTCTGGCCAATGAGCAGTTCTTC,CASTVGTSLANEQFF
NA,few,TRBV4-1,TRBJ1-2,TGCGCCAGCAGCCAAGAGGGGGGGACACCATATGGCGGCTACACCTTC,CASSQEGGTPYGGYTF
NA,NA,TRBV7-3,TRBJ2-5,TGTGCCAGCAGCATGAACGATAGGGAGACCCAGTACTTC,CASSMNDRETQYF
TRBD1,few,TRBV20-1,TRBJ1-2,TGCAGTGCTAGAGTAGCAGGGGGCAGCTATGGCTACACCTTC,CSARVAGGSYGYTF
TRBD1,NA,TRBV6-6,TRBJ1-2,TGTGCCTGCAGTCCCCGGACAGGGGACAACTATGGCTACACCTTC,CACSPRTGDNYGYTF
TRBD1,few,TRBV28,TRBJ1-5,TGTGCCAGCAGGGACAGGGGGGTTTATAGCAATCAGCCCCAGCATTTT,CASRDRGVYSNQPQHF
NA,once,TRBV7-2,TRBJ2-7,TGTGCCAGCAGCTTAGCGGAACGAAGCTCCTACGAGCAGTACTTC,CASSLAERSSYEQYF
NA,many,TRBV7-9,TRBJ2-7,TGTGCCAGCAGCGCAGGGTCTCAGGCCTACGAGCAGTACTTC,CASSAGSQAYEQYF
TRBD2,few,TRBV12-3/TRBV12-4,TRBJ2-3,TGTGCCAGCAGCAGGACTAGCCTTAGCACAGATACGCAGTATTTT,CASSRTSLSTDTQYF
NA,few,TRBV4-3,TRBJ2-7,TGCGCCAGCAGCCGAGTGCGAGGCTTCTCCTACGAGCAGTACTTC,CASSRVRGFSYEQYF
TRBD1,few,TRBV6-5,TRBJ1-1,TGTGCCAGCAGGGACAGGGGCCGCGGCACTGAAGCTTTCTTT,CASRDRGRGTEAFF
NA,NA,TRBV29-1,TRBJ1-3,TGCAGCGCGTTAGGGGGGACGGACGTTTACTCTGGAAACACCATATATTTT,CSALGGTDVYSGNTIYF
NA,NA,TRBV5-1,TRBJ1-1,TGCGCCAGCAGCTTGGGGGACGGCCGCACTGAAGCTTTCTTT,CASSLGDGRTEAFF
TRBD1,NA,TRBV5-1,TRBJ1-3,TGCGCCAGCAGCCCAGGGACAGCGCTTGGAAACACCATATATTTT,CASSPGTALGNTIYF
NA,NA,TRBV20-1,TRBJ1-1,TGCAGTGCTAGAGATGGCCGGGTACAGGGAGCTTTCTTT,CSARDGRVQGAFF
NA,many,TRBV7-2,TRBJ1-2,TGTGCCAGCAGTTTACCGGGGGGCTATGGCTACACCTTC,CASSLPGGYGYTF
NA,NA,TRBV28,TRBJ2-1,TGTGCCAGCAGCTCCCGACTAGTCGACGAGCAGTTCTTC,CASSSRLVDEQFF
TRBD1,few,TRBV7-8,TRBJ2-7,TGTGCCAGCAGCGGGGACAGGGAATCCTACGAGCAGTACTTC,CASSGDRESYEQYF
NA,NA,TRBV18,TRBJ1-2,TGTGCCAGCTCACCCCAAAAGGACTACACCTTC,CASSPQKDYTF
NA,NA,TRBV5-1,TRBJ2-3,TGCGCCAGCAGCTTGGGGGGTACCGACTCCACAGATACGCAGTATTTT,CASSLGGTDSTDTQYF
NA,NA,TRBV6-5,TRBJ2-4,TGTGCCAGCAGTTACTCAGGGGGAATGGGCAAAAACATTCAGTACTTC,CASSYSGGMGKNIQYF
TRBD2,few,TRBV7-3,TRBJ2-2,TGTGCCAGCAGCGAGACTAGCGGGAGCGGCGGGGAGCTGTTTTTT,CASSETSGSGGELFF
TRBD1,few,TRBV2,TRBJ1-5,TGTGCCAGCAGTGGGACAGGCGTCAACCAGCCCCAGCATTTT,CASSGTGVNQPQHF
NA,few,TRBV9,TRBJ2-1,TGTGCCAGCAGCGTAGGGTGGGGCCCTTCCTACAATGAGCAGTTCTTC,CASSVGWGPSYNEQFF